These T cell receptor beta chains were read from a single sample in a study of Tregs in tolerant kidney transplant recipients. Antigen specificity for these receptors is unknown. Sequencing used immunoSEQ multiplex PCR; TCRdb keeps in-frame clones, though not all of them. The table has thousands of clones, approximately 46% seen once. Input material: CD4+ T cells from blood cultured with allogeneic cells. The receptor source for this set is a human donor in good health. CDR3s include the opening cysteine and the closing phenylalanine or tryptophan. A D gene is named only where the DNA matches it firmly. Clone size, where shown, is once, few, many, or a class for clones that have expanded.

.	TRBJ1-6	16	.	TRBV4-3	TGCGCCAGCAGCCCTACCCTACAGGGCCCGGGTTCACCCCTCCACTTT	CASSPTLQGPGSPLHF
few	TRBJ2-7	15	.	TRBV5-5	TGTGCCAGCAGCCGCCGTCGGGACTTAACCTACGAGCAGTACTTC	CASSRRRDLTYEQYF
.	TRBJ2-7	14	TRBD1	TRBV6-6	TGTGCCAGCAGCACCGGGACAGGGTCCTACGAGCAGTACTTC	CASSTGTGSYEQYF
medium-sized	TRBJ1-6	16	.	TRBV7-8	TGTGCCAGCAGCGCTAATGCAGGGTTTCGGAATTCACCCCTCCACTTT	CASSANAGFRNSPLHF
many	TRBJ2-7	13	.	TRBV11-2	TGTGCCAGCAGCTTCGGACTGGATGACGAGCAGTACTTC	CASSFGLDDEQYF
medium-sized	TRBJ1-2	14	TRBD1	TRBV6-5	TGTGCCAGCAGTAGGGGACAGGGATTTCATGGCTACACCTTC	CASSRGQGFHGYTF
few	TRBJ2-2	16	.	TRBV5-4	TGTGCCAGCACCCGGTGGCGGAACGCGAACACCGGGGAGCTGTTTTTT	CASTRWRNANTGELFF
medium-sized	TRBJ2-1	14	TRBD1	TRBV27	TGTGCCAGCAGTTGGGACAGGGGGCGAAATGAGCAGTTCTTC	CASSWDRGRNEQFF
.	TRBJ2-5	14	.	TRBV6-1	TGTGCCAGCAGTGAGGGCAGGGGTCTTGAGACCCAGTACTTC	CASSEGRGLETQYF
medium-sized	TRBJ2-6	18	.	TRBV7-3	TGTGCCAGCAGCTTAAGATCAGGGGCAGCCTCTGGGGCCAACGTCCTGACTTTC	CASSLRSGAASGANVLTF
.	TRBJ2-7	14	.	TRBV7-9	TGTGCCAGCAGCTTACGGGGGGCGGACTACGAGCAGTACTTC	CASSLRGADYEQYF
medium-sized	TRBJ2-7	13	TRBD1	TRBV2	TGTGCCAGCAGTGAAGCCGCAGGGGGCGAGCAGTACTTC	CASSEAAGGEQYF
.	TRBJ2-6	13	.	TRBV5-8	TGTGCCAGCACCAACTCTGGGGCCAACGTCCTGACTTTC	CASTNSGANVLTF
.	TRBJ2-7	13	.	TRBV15	TGTGCCACCAGCAGAGATTTTGCCTACGAGCAGTACTTC	CATSRDFAYEQYF
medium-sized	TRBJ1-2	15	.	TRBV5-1	TGCGCCAGCAGCCCTAATGGCCCAGCAGTCTATGGCTACACCTTC	CASSPNGPAVYGYTF
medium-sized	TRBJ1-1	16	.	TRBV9	TGTGCCAGCAGCGTAGGAGGGTGGGGGATGAACACTGAAGCTTTCTTT	CASSVGGWGMNTEAFF
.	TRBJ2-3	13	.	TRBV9	TGTGCCAGCAGCGTCCGACAGACAGATACGCAGTATTTT	CASSVRQTDTQYF
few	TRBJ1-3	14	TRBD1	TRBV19	TGTGCCAGTACCACAGGGGGCCTTGGAAACACCATATATTTT	CASTTGGLGNTIYF
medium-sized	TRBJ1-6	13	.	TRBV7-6	TGTGCCAGCAGCTTAGACGCTAATTCACCCCTCCACTTT	CASSLDANSPLHF
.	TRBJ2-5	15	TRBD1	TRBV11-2	TGTGCCAGCAGCTTTTACAGGGGGCCGTCGGAGACCCAGTACTTC	CASSFYRGPSETQYF
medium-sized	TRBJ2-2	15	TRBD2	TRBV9	TGTGCCAGCAGCCCGGGACTAGCGGCCACCGGGGAGCTGTTTTTT	CASSPGLAATGELFF
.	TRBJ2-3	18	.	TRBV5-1	TGCGCCAGCAGCTTCTCGCCTATAGGCCCTTTAATGACAGATACGCAGTATTTT	CASSFSPIGPLMTDTQYF
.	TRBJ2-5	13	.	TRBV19	TGTGCCAGTAGGCGGATAGCGGAAGAGACCCAGTACTTC	CASRRIAEETQYF
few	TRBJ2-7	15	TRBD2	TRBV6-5	TGTGCCAGCAGTTACCAGCGGGGGGGCCAGTACGAGCAGTACTTC	CASSYQRGGQYEQYF
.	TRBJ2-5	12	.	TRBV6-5	TGTGCCAGCAGCACTGACGGGGAGACCCAGTACTTC	CASSTDGETQYF
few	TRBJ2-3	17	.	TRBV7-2	TGTGCCAGCAGCCCCCCCCCGGGACACCTTGGCACAGATACGCAGTATTTT	CASSPPPGHLGTDTQYF
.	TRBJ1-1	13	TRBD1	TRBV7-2	TGTGCCAGCAGCTTACAGGGGGACACTGAAGCTTTCTTT	CASSLQGDTEAFF
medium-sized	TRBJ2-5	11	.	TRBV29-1	TGCAGCGTCGGCAAGCGGGAGACCCAGTACTTC	CSVGKRETQYF
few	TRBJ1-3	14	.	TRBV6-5	TGTGCCAGCGGCTACAGCAGACCTGGAAACACCATATATTTT	CASGYSRPGNTIYF
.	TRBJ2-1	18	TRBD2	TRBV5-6	TGTGCCAGCAGAACCACGGGACTGGGGACTAGCGGGGGTGGGGAGCAGTTCTTC	CASRTTGLGTSGGGEQFF
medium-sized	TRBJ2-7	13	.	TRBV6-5	TGTGCCAGCAGTTCGGACACCCGGCGGGAGCAGTACTTC	CASSSDTRREQYF
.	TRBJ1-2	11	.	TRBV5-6	TGTGCCAGCAGCTTGGAGGATGGCTACACCTTC	CASSLEDGYTF
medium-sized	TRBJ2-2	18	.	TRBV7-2	TGTGCCAGCAGCTTATGGCCCCCTGGCGGGCTAGACACCGGGGAGCTGTTTTTT	CASSLWPPGGLDTGELFF
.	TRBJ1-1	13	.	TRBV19	TGTGCCAGTAGTATAGTGGCCCGAGGGGTAGCTTTCTTT	CASSIVARGVAFF
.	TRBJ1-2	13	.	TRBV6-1	TGTGCCAGCAGGGGGGCAGGGGACCGTGGCTACACCTTC	CASRGAGDRGYTF
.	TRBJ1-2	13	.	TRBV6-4	TGTGCCAGCAGTGACTCGCCCAGGGGTGGCTACACCTTC	CASSDSPRGGYTF
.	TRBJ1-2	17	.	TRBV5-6	TGTGCCAGCAGCTTAGCGGTCCTCTCCAGGGGCTTGAATGGCTACACCTTC	CASSLAVLSRGLNGYTF
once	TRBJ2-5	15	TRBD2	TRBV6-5	TGTGCCAGCAGCCCGGACGGATCACTAGCGGGGACCCAGTACTTC	CASSPDGSLAGTQYF
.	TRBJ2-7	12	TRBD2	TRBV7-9	TGTGCCAGTCGTCGGGGGGCCTACGAGCAGTACTTC	CASRRGAYEQYF
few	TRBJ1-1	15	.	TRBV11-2	TGTGCCAGCAGCTTAAGGGGGGTTGCCTTCACTGAAGCTTTCTTT	CASSLRGVAFTEAFF
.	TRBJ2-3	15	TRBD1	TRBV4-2	TGTGCCAGCAGCCCCGGGACAGGGGCCACAGATACGCAGTATTTT	CASSPGTGATDTQYF
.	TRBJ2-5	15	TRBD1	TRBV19	TGTGCCAGTAGTGCGGGACAGGGCCTGAGGGAGACCCAGTACTTC	CASSAGQGLRETQYF
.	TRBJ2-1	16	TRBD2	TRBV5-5	TGCGCCAGCAGCCAAGTTTCAAGCGGGAGGGCCTTTGAGCAGTTCTTC	CASSQVSSGRAFEQFF
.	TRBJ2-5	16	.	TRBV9	TGTGCCAGCAGCCCGAACCCGACAGGGAGGAGGGAGACCCAGTACTTC	CASSPNPTGRRETQYF
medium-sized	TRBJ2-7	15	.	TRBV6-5	TGTGCCAGCAGTTACTCCCAGGGAAGATATTACGAGCAGTACTTC	CASSYSQGRYYEQYF
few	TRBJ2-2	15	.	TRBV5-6	TGTGCCAGCGAAAGGAGACAGCTGGACACCGGGGAGCTGTTTTTT	CASERRQLDTGELFF
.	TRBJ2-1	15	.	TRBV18	TGTGCCAGCTCACCAGGGCCTGCCTCCTACAATGAGCAGTTCTTC	CASSPGPASYNEQFF
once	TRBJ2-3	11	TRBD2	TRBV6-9	TGTGCCAGCAGGAGAAGCGGGAGGGAACATTTT	CASRRSGREHF
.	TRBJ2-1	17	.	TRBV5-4	TGCGCCAGCAGCCGGGTCCCCTTAGGGAACCGGGTGAATGAGCAGTTCTTC	CASSRVPLGNRVNEQFF
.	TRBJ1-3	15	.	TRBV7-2	TGTGCCAGCAGCTTAGTAAGCCTCTCTGGAAACACCATATATTTT	CASSLVSLSGNTIYF
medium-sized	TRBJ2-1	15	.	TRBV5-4	TGTGCCAGCAGCTTGCGGGGGGCCTCGTACAATGAGCAGTTCTTC	CASSLRGASYNEQFF
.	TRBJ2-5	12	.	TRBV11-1	TGTGCCAGCAGCTTAGCGCGAGAGACCCAGTACTTC	CASSLARETQYF